One and the same sample provided the 10 T cell receptor beta chains below, sequenced in a study of response to subunit inactivated influenza vaccine. TCRdb independently ran MiXCR on the RT-PCR reads; one entry per CDR3 protein. The table lists about 500,000 distinct CDR3 sequences, 16% of them singletons. The sample was CD4+ T cells sorted from PBMCs, taken roughly 24 months after vaccination. Every receptor here comes from a man between 50 and 75 years old who received an inactivated influenza vaccine.

The gene calls are TRBV6-1 and TRBJ1-4, with unresolved D. Trimming took off 6 bases at V and 4 bases at J, with 12 bases between the two ends. Germline CDR1 reads MNHNS; CDR2 reads SASEGT. The CDR3 is 14 amino acids. In DNA form, the CDR3 reads TGTGCCAGCAGCTCTAAACCCGATAATGAAAAACTGTTTTTT. This translates into CASSSKPDNEKLFF.

This clonotype was counted many times. The gene calls are TRBV10-3 and TRBJ2-1, with unresolved D. V lost 3 bases, J lost 6 bases, and 9 bases lay in between. Germline CDR1 reads ENHRY; CDR2 reads SYGVKD. CDR3 length: 13 residues. CDR3 residues: CAISDYGINEQFF. The CDR3 DNA is TGTGCCATCAGTGACTACGGAATCAATGAGCAGTTCTTC.

This clonotype was observed a few times. This chain joins TRBV4-2 and TRBJ2-5; D is perhaps TRBD2 (6 bases). The CDR3 has 14 residues. Germline V gene lookup returns CDR1 LGHNA and CDR2 YNFKEQ. V lost 1 base to trimming and J lost 4 bases, with 10 bases between them. The CDR3 nucleotides are TGTGCCAGCAGCCAAGCGGGAGTGGGAGAGACCCAGTACTTC. This gives the protein CASSQAGVGETQYF.

On this clonotype itself: At one end, the junction sequence differs from germline, possibly due to a read error. The CDR3 spells CSVTRAQGTYERYF. The DNA of the CDR3 is TGCAGTGTCACCCGGGCCCAAGGAACCTACGAGCGGTACTTC. The chain has TRBV20-1 and TRBJ2-7; D unclear. This CDR3 has 14 amino acids. In germline, CDR1 is DFQATT, CDR2 SNEGSKA (reference sequence).

Only a few counts were recorded for this clonotype. The chain recombines TRBV5-5 with TRBJ1-1, with D perhaps TRBD1 (6 bases). Germline values: CDR1 SGHKS, CDR2 YYEKEE (reference sequence). This CDR3 spans 14 amino acids. V gave up 4 bases and J gave up 7 bases, with 17 bases separating them. CDR3 region: CASSKELGGVEAFF. The CDR3 DNA is TGTGCCAGCAGCAAGGAATTGGGGGGCGTTGAAGCTTTCTTT.

The sample holds a few counts of this clonotype. The chain recombines TRBV11-2 with TRBJ2-7; 11 bases align to TRBD2. Germline assignment: CDR1 SGHAT and CDR2 FQNNGV. This CDR3 contains 18 residues. Trimming at V came to 0 bases and at J to 0 bases, leaving 7 bases not matched to a gene. As DNA, the CDR3 is TGTGCCAGCAGCTTAGAGGGTAGCGGGAGGGCCAGCTCCTACGAGCAGTACTTC. It codes for CASSLEGSGRASSYEQYF.

This clonotype was counted ten times or more. The V call is TRBV7-9, the J call TRBJ2-5; possible D gene TRBD2, 6 bases. CDR1 SEHNR and CDR2 FQNEAQ come from the germline V gene (reference sequence). The CDR3 runs to 12 residues. With 5 bases removed from V and 5 bases from J, the gap between germline ends came to 9 bases. The CDR3 DNA is TGTGCCAGCAGCGGACTATCGGAGACCCAGTACTTC. Its translation is CASSGLSETQYF.

At least ten counts were recorded for this clonotype. The chain is built from TRBV12-3 or TRBV12-4 and TRBJ1-2; D is unresolved. Trimming removed 6 bases from V and 7 bases from J, with 18 bases in between. This CDR3 is 14 amino acids long. CDR3 loop: CASSPEGPFGGYTF. The CDR3, as DNA: TGTGCCAGCAGCCCAGAAGGGCCCTTCGGTGGCTACACCTTC.

This clonotype came up many times. The chain carries TRBV7-2 and TRBJ2-3, with unresolved D. Trimming stripped 5 bases from V and 6 bases from J, with 12 bases between. Germline V CDR1 and CDR2: SGHTA, FQGNSA. The CDR3 runs to 13 residues. The CDR3 region has the DNA TGTGCCAGCAGCGTCGGCTTCGGGGATACGCAGTATTTT. Amino acid sequence: CASSVGFGDTQYF.

This chain joins TRBV7-6 and TRBJ1-6; D may be TRBD1 (6 bases). The CDR3 extends over 15 amino acids. CDR1 SGHVS and CDR2 FNYEAQ come from the germline V gene. V was shortened by 5 bases and J by 9 bases, with 17 bases between the two germline ends. CDR3 protein: CASSRDRYPSSPLHF. CDR3 nucleotides: TGTGCCAGCAGCAGAGACAGGTACCCAAGTTCACCCCTCCACTTT.